A single sample gave rise to the 9 T cell receptor beta chains below, sequenced in a study of blood T cell repertoires in COVID-19. Sequencing was performed with immunoSEQ multiplex PCR; in TCRdb, only in-frame clones are kept and a portion is missing. The table has about 140,000 clones, 84% seen once. The sequenced sample was PBMCs or T cells enriched from blood (not recorded which). These TCRs come from a woman aged 50 to 60 with acute COVID-19.

The J gene is TRBJ1-1, the V gene TRBV12-3 or TRBV12-4, with D uncertain. The CDR3 has 13 amino acids. V gave up 3 bases and J gave up 1 base, with 6 bases separating them. CDR3 coding DNA: TGTGCCAGCAGTTTCGCCGGGAACACTGAAGCTTTCTTT. Its translation is CASSFAGNTEAFF.

V gene TRBV5-4 combines with J gene TRBJ1-6; D is perhaps TRBD1 (5 bases). V gave up 3 bases and J gave up 8 bases, with 12 bases separating them. The germline V gene has CDR1 SGHNT and CDR2 YYREEE (reference sequence). The length of the CDR3 is 14 residues. The CDR3 DNA is TGTGCCAGCAGCTCGCAGGGATGGTATTCACCCCTCCACTTT. It encodes CASSSQGWYSPLHF.

This chain joins TRBV19 and TRBJ2-7; 9 nucleotides agree with TRBD2. Germline V CDR1 and CDR2: LNHDA, SQIVND (reference sequence). V lost 6 bases and J lost 6; bases outside the gene matches: 9. The length of the CDR3 is 14 residues. CDR3 nucleotide sequence: TGTGCCAGTAGCATCCTTTCAGCGGGAGGCGAGCAGTACTTC. This codes for CASSILSAGGEQYF.

V is TRBV9 and J is TRBJ2-1; D remains unclear. CDR3 size: 11 residues. Germline CDR1 is SGDLS and CDR2 is YYNGEE. Trimming stripped 3 bases from V and 6 bases from J, with 4 bases between. The chain's CDR3 is CASSARNEQFF. The CDR3 region has the DNA TGTGCCAGCAGCGCCCGCAATGAGCAGTTCTTC.

The chain recombines TRBV10-2 with TRBJ1-3, with no clear D. In germline, CDR1 is WSHSY, CDR2 SAAADI. Trimming took off 4 bases at V and 0 bases at J, with 10 bases between the two ends. This CDR3 comprises 15 residues. The CDR3 reads CASSGQKISGNTIYF. CDR3 DNA sequence: TGCGCCAGCAGTGGGCAGAAGATCTCTGGAAACACCATATATTTT.

CDR3 residues: CASSPPGLAGLDTQYF. The CDR3 nucleotides are TGTGCCAGCAGCCCCCCTGGCCTAGCGGGATTAGATACGCAGTATTTT. V usage is TRBV7-2 and J usage is TRBJ2-3; 9 bases match TRBD2. The germline gives CDR1 SGHTA, CDR2 FQGNSA. The CDR3 is 16 amino acids. With 5 bases clipped from V and 5 bases from J, the junction kept 11 bases outside the gene matches.

The sample holds one count of this clone. The CDR3 bases are TGTGCCATAGGACAGAACAATGAGCAGTTCTTC. Its translation: CAIGQNNEQFF. This chain joins TRBV2 and TRBJ2-1; tentatively, D is TRBD1 (6 bases). Germline V lookup: CDR1 SNHLY, CDR2 FYNNEI. The V and J ends lost 10 bases and 5 bases respectively, with 9 bases between them. This CDR3 is built from 11 residues.

This clone was observed a handful of times. The chain couples TRBV19 to TRBJ2-5; no reliable D call. Per germline, CDR1 LNHDA and CDR2 SQIVND (reference sequence). CDR3 length equals 13 residues. V was pared by 2 bases and J by 7 bases, with 11 bases between. The CDR3 sequence is CASSIMSGGTQYF. As DNA, the CDR3 is TGTGCCAGTAGTATAATGTCGGGTGGGACCCAGTACTTC.

This sequence joins TRBV5-4 and TRBJ2-3; TRBD2 aligns across 12 bases. The V segment lost 1 base and the J segment 3 bases; nucleotides outside the gene matches: 6. Germline-derived CDR1 and CDR2 are SGHNT and YYREEE (reference sequence). The CDR3 length is 17 residues. This chain's CDR3 is CASSLYLAGGPTDTQYF. CDR3 coding DNA: TGTGCCAGCAGCTTGTACCTAGCGGGAGGGCCGACAGATACGCAGTATTTT.